This T cell receptor (beta chain) was documented in a study of human T cells and chemical hapten exposure. About the study: Small volume differences among pooled libraries mainly caused per-sample TCR yield variation.

Indicated time point: pre-sensitization, week 0. As for treatment: therapeutic diphenylcyclopropenone sensitization with weekly scalp DPC. General observations from the study: Controls formed significantly fewer large CDR3 similarity clusters than expanded TCRs did. Higher patch test scores went with higher counts of PT1 expanded TCRs.

The CDR3 loop spans 15 amino acids. Trimming removed 4 bases at V and 3 bases at J, with 12 bases between. Germline CDR1 is MNHNS and CDR2 is SASEGT. During construction of the library, unique molecular identifiers were attached to individual cDNA molecules for quantitative, reproducible TCR counting. Using its own MiXCR run on the RACE reads, TCRdb lists one record per CDR3 protein. The data hold 50,000 to 65,000 distinct CDR3 sequences, with roughly 12% observed a single time. This clonotype appeared many times. Its matching antigen is unknown. The rearrangement uses TRBV6-1 and TRBJ2-2; D not certain. The source material was whole blood, sampled in connection with sensitization to the hapten diphenylcyclopropenone (DPC). The sequence derives from a woman between 40 and 50 years old with alopecia areata. Some clones in this sample may be carry-over from other donors' samples. The CDR3 spells CASSGLWVDTGELFF. For the CDR3, the DNA is TGTGCCAGCAGTGGGCTATGGGTGGACACCGGGGAGCTGTTTTTT.